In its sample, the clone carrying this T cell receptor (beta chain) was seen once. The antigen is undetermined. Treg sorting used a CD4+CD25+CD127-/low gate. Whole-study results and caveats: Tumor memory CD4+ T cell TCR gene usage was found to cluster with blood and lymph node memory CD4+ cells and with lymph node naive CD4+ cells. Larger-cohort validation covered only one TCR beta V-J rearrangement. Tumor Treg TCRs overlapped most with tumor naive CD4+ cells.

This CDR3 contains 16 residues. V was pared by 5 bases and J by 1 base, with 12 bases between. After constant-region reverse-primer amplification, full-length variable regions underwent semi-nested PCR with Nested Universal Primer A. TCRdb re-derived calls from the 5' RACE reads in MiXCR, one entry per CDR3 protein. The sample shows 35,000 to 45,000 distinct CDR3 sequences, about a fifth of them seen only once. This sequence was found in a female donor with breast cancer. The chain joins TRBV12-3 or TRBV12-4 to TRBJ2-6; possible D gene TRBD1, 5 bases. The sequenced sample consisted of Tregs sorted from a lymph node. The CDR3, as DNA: TGTGCCAGCAGTCTTCCAAGGGGATCTGGGGCCAACGTCCTGACTTTC. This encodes CASSLPRGSGANVLTF.